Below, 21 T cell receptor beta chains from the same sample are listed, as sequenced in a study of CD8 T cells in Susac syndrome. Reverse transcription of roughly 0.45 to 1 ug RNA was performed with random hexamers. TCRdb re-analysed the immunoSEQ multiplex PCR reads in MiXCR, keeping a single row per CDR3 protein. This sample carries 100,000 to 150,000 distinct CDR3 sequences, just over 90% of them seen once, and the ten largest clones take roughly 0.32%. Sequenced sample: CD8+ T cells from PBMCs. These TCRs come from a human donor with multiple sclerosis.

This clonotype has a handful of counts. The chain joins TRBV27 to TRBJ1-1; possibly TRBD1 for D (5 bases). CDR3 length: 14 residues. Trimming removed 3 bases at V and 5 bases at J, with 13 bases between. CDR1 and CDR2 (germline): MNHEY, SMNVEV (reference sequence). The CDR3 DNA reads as TGTGCCAGCAGTTTGGGGGATGTAGGAACTGAAGCTTTCTTT. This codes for CASSLGDVGTEAFF.

CDR3 protein: CASSQPSGSVDEQFF. The CDR3 DNA follows: TGTGCCAGCAGCCAACCTAGCGGGAGTGTCGATGAGCAGTTCTTC. This chain links TRBV3-1 with TRBJ2-1; the match to TRBD2 covers 10 bases. The V and J ends lost 2 bases and 8 bases, in that order; junction bases with no gene match: 6. Looked up from germline, CDR1 is LGHDT and CDR2 is YNNKEL (reference sequence). This CDR3 has 15 amino acids.

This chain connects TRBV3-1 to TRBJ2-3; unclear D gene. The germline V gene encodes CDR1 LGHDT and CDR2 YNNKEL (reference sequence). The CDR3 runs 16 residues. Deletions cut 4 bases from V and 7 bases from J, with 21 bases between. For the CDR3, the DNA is TGTGCCAGCAGCCCACCCCAGGCACCAAGAGCTAATACGCAGTATTTT. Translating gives CASSPPQAPRANTQYF.

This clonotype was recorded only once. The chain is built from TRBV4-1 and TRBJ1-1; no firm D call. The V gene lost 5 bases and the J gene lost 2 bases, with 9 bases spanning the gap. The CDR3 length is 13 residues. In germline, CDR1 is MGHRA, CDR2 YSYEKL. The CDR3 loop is CASSTLSNTEAFF. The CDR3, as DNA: TGCGCCAGCAGCACGCTCTCAAACACTGAAGCTTTCTTT.

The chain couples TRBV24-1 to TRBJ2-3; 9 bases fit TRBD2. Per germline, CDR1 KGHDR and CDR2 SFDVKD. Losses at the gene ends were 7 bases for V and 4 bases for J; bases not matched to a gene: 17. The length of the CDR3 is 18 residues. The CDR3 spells CATSPIAGSGRSSDTQYF. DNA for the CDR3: TGTGCCACCAGCCCAATCGCGGGGAGCGGGAGGTCCTCAGATACGCAGTATTTT.

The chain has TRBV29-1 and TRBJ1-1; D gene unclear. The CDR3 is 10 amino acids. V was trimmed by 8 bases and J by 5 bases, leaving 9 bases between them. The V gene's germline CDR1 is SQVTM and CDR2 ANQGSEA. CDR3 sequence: CSISSTEAFF. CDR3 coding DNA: TGCAGCATTTCCTCTACTGAAGCTTTCTTT.

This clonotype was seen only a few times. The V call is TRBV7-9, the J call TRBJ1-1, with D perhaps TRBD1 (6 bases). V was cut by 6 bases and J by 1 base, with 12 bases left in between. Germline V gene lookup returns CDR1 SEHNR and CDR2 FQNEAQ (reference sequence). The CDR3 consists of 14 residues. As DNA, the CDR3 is TGTGCCAGCAGTGTCGAGGGGGGGAACACTGAAGCTTTCTTT. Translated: CASSVEGGNTEAFF.

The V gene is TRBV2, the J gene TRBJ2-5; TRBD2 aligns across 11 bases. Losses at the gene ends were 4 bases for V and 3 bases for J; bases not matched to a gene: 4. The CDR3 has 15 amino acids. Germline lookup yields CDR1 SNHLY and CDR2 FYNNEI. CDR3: CASSVGLAVEETQYF. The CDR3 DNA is TGTGCCAGCAGTGTGGGACTAGCGGTGGAAGAGACCCAGTACTTC.

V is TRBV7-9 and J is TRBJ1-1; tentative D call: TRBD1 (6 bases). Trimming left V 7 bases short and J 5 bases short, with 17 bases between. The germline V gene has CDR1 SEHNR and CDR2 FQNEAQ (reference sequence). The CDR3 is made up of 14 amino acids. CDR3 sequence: CASIGGPGETEAFF. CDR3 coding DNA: TGTGCCAGCATCGGGGGTCCAGGGGAAACTGAAGCTTTCTTT.

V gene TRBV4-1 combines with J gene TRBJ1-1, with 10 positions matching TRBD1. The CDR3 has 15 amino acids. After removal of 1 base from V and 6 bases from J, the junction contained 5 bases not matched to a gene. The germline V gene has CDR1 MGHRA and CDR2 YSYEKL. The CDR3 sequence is CASSQGADRGAEAFF. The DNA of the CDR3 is TGCGCCAGCAGCCAAGGTGCGGACAGGGGGGCTGAAGCTTTCTTT.

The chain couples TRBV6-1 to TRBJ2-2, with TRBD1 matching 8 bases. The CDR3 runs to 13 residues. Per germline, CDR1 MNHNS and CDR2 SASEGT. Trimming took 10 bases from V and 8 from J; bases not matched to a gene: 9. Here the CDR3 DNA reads TGTGCCAACGCAGGGGGCGCGTGGGGGGAGCTGTTTTTT. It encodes CANAGGAWGELFF.

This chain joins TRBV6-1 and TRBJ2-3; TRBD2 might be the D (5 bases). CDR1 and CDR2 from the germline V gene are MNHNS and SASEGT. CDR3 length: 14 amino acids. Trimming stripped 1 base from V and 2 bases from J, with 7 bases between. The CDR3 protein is CASSEGLHTDTQYF. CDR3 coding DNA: TGTGCCAGCAGTGAAGGACTACACACAGATACGCAGTATTTT.

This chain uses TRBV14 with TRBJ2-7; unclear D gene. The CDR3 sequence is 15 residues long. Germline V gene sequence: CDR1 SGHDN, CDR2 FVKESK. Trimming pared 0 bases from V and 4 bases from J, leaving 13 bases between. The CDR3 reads CASSQDKARIYEQYF. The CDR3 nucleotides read TGTGCCAGCAGCCAAGATAAGGCACGGATTTACGAGCAGTACTTC.

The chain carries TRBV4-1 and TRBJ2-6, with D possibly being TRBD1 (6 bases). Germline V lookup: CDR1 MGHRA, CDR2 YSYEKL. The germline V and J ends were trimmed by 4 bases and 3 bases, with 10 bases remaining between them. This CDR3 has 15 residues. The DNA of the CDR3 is TGCGCCAGCAGCCCACAGGGCCGTGGGGCCAACGTCCTGACTTTC. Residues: CASSPQGRGANVLTF.

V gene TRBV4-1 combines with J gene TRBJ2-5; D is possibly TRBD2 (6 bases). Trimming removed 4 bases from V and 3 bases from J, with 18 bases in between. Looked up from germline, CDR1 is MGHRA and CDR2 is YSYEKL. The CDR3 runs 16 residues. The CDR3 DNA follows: TGCGCCAGCAGCCTACCACTCGGCGGGAAGAAAGAGACCCAGTACTTC. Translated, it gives CASSLPLGGKKETQYF.

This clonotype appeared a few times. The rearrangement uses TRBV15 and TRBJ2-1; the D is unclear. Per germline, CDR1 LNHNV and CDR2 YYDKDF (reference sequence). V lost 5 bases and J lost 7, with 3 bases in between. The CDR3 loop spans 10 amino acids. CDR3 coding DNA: TGTGCCACCAGCGGTAATGAGCAGTTCTTC. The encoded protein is CATSGNEQFF.

The CDR3 nucleotides are TGCGCCAGCAGCCAAGATATTGCCGGGGAGCTGTTTTTT. The encoded protein is CASSQDIAGELFF. V usage is TRBV4-1 and J usage is TRBJ2-2; unclear D gene. Germline V gene data show CDR1 as MGHRA and CDR2 as YSYEKL. The CDR3 has 13 amino acids. V was trimmed by 0 bases and J by 6 bases, leaving 5 bases between them.

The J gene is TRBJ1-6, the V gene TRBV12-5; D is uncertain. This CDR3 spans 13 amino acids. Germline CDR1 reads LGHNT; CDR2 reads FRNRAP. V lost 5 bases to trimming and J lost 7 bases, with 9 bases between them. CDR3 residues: CASGTDPNSPLHF. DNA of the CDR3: TGTGCTAGTGGTACGGACCCGAATTCACCCCTCCACTTT.

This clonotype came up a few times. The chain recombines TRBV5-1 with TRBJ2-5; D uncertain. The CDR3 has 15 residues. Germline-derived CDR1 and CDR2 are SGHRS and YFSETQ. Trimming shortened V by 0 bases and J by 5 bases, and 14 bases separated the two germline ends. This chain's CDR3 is CASSLVSPSSETQYF. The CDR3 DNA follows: TGCGCCAGCAGCTTGGTTAGCCCCAGTAGTGAGACCCAGTACTTC.

The DNA for the CDR3 is TGCAGTGCTAGGCGGGGGGCAAACAATGAGCAGTTCTTC. It encodes CSARRGANNEQFF. This chain links TRBV20-1 with TRBJ2-1; TRBD2 matches at 8 bases. The CDR3 is 13 residues long. Per the germline V gene, CDR1 is DFQATT and CDR2 is SNEGSKA (reference sequence). Losses at the gene ends were 3 bases for V and 5 bases for J; bases not matched to a gene: 3.

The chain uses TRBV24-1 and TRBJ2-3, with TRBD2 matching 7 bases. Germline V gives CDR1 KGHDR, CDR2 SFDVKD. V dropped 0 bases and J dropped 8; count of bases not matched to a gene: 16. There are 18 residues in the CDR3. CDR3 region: CATSDLLSPAGSPTTQYF. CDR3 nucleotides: TGTGCCACCAGTGATTTGCTTAGTCCAGCGGGAAGCCCTACTACGCAGTATTTT.